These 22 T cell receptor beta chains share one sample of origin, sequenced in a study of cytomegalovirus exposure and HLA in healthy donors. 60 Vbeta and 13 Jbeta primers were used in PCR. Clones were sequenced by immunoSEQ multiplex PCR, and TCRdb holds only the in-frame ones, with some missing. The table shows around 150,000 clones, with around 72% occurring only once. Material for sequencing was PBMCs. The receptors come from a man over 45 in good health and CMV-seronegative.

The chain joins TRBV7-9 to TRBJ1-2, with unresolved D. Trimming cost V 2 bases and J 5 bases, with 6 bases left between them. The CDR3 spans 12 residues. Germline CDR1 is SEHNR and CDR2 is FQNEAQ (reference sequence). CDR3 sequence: CASSLRTYGYTF. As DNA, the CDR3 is TGTGCCAGCAGCTTACGGACTTATGGCTACACCTTC.

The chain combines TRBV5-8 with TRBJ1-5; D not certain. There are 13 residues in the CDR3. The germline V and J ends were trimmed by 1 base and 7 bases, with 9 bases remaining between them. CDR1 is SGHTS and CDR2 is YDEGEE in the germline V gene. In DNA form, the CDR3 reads TGTGCCAGCAGCTTGCAGTTCCAGCAGCCCCAGCATTTT. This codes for CASSLQFQQPQHF.

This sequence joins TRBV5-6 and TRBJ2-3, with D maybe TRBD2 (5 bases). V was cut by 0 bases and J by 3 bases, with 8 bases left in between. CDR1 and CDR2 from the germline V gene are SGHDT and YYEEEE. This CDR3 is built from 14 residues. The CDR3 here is CASSLASRTDTQYF. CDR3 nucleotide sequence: TGTGCCAGCAGCTTGGCTAGCCGGACAGATACGCAGTATTTT.

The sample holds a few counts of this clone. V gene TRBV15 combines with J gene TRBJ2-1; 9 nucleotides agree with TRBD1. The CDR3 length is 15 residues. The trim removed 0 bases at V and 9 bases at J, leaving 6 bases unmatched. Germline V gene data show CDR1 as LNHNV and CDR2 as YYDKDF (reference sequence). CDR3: CATSRDSQGAGEQFF. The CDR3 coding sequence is TGTGCCACCAGCAGAGATTCACAGGGGGCTGGTGAGCAGTTCTTC.

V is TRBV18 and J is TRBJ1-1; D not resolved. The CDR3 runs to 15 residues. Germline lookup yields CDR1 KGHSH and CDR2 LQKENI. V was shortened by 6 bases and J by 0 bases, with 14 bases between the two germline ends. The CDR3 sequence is CASSPNERMNTEAFF. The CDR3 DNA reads TGTGCCAGCTCCCCAAACGAGAGAATGAACACTGAAGCTTTCTTT.

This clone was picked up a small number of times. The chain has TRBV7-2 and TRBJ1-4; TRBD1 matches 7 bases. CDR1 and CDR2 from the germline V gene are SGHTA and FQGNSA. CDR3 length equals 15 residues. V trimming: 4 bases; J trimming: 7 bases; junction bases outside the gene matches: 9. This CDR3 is CASSSTRQGGEKLFF. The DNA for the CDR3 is TGTGCCAGCAGCTCCACCCGACAGGGTGGTGAAAAACTGTTTTTT.

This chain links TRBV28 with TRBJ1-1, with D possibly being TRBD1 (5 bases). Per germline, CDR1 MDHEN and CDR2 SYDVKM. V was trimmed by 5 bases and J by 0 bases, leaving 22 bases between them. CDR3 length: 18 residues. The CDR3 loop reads CASSILRTPLTLNTEAFF. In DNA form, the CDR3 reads TGTGCCAGCAGTATTCTGAGGACACCACTAACCTTGAACACTGAAGCTTTCTTT.

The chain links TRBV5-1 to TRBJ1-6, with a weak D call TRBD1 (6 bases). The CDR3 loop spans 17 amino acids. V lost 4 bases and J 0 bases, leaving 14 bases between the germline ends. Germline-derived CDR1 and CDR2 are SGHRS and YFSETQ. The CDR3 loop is CASSNLQGSSYNSPLHF. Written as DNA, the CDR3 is TGCGCCAGCAGCAACCTACAGGGCAGCTCCTATAATTCACCCCTCCACTTT.

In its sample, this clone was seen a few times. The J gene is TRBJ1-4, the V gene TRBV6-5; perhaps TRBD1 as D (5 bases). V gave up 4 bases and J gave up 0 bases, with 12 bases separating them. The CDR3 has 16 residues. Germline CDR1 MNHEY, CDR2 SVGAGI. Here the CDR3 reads CASSWGRAATNEKLFF. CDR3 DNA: TGTGCCAGCAGTTGGGGGAGGGCTGCAACTAATGAAAAACTGTTTTTT.

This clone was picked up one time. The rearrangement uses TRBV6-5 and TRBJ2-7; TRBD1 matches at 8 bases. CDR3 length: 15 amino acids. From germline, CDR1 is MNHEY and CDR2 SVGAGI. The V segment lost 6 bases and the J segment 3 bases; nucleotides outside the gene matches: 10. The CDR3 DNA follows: TGTGCCAGCAGCCAAACCGGGACAGGTGACTACGAGCAGTACTTC. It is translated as CASSQTGTGDYEQYF.

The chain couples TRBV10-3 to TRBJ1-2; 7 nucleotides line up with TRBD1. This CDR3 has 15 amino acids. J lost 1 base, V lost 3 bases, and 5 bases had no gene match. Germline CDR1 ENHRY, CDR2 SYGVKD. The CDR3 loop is CAISDSDRFNYGYTF. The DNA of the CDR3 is TGTGCCATCAGTGATTCGGACAGGTTTAACTATGGCTACACCTTC.

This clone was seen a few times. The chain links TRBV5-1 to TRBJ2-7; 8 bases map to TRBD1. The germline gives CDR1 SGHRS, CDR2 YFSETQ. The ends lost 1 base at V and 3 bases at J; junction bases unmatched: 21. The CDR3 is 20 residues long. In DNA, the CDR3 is TGCGCCAGCAGCTTGTTTCCCACAATCAGGGGGCAGGACAGGGTCTACGAGCAGTACTTC. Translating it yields CASSLFPTIRGQDRVYEQYF.

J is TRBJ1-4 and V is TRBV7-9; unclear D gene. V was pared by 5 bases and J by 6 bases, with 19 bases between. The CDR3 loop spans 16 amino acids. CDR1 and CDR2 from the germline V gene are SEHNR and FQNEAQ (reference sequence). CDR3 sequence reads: CASSKPGEGDDEKLFF. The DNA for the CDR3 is TGTGCCAGCAGCAAGCCTGGGGAGGGAGACGATGAAAAACTGTTTTTT.

CDR3 protein: CASSFTGTAYNEQFF. The CDR3 DNA follows: TGCGCCAGCAGCTTTACCGGGACAGCTTACAATGAGCAGTTCTTC. The chain uses TRBV5-1 and TRBJ2-1; the match to TRBD1 covers 7 bases. Germline V CDR1 and CDR2: SGHRS, YFSETQ. The CDR3 has 15 residues. J gave up 4 bases and V 2 bases, and 6 bases lay outside the gene matches.

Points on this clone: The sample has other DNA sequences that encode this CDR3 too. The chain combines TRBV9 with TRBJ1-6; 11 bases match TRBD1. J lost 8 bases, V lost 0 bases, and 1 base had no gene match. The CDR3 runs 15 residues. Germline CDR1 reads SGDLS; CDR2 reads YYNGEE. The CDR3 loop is CASSVGGQGDSPLHF. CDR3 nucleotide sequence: TGTGCCAGCAGCGTAGGGGGACAGGGGGATTCACCCCTCCACTTT.

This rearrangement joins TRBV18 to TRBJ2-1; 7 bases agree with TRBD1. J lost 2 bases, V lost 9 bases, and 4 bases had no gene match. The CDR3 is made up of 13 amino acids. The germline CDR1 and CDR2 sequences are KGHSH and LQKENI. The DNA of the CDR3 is TGTGCCAGTACGGACAGGCCCTACAATGAGCAGTTCTTC. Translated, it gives CASTDRPYNEQFF.

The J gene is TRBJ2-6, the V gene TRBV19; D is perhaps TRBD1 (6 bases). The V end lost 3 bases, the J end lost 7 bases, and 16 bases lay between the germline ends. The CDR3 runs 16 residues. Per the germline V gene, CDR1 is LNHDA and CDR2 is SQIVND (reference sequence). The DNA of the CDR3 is TGTGCCAGTAGTATCTTGCTACAGGGCGGTGCCAACGTCCTGACTTTC. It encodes CASSILLQGGANVLTF.

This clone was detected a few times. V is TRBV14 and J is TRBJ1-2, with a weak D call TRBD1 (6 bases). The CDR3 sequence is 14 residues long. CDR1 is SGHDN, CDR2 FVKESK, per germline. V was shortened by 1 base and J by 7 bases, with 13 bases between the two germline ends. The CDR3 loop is CASSQVQGVGGYTF. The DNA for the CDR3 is TGTGCCAGCAGCCAAGTACAGGGAGTTGGTGGCTACACCTTC.

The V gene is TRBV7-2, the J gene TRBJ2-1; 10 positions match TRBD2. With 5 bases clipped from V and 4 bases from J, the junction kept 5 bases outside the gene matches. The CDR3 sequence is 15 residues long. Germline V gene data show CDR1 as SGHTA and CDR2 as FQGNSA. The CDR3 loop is CASSISGGPYNEQFF. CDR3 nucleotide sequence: TGTGCCAGCAGCATTAGCGGGGGGCCATACAATGAGCAGTTCTTC.

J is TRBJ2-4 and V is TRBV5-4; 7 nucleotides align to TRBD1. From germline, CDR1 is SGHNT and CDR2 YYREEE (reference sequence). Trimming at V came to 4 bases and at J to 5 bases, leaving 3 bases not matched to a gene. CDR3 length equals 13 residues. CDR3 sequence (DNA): TGTGCCAGCAGCAGGGACAGCGAAAACATTCAGTACTTC. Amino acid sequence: CASSRDSENIQYF.

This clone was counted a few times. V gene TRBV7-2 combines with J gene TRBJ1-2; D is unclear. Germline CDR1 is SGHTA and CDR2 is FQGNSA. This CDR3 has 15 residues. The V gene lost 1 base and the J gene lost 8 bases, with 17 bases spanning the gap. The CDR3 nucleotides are TGTGCCAGCAGCTTAGTGGAGACTATCCCCTTAGGCTACACCTTC. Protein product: CASSLVETIPLGYTF.

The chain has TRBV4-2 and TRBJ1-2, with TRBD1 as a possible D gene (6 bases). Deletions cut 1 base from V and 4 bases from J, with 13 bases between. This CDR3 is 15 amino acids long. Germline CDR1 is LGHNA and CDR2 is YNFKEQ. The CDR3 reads CASSQAGGQPYGYTF. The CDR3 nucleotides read TGTGCCAGCAGCCAAGCAGGAGGACAGCCCTATGGCTACACCTTC.